This T cell receptor (beta chain) comes out of a study of blood T cell repertoires in COVID-19. Germline loops: CDR1 LNHDA, CDR2 SQIVND (reference sequence). Trimming removed 7 bases from V and 4 bases from J; junction bases left unmatched: 5. The CDR3 has 13 residues. TCRdb keeps only in-frame clones here, not all; method: immunoSEQ multiplex PCR. The table records about 380,000 clones, roughly 90% of them present only once. The chain is built from TRBV19 and TRBJ1-1, with 8 bases aligning to TRBD1. Input material: peripheral blood. The sequence came from a man aged 35-49 years with acute or convalescent COVID-19. The CDR3 DNA sequence: TGTGCCAGTACTCAGGGGGCCGGCACTGAAGCTTTCTTT. Residues: CASTQGAGTEAFF.